Below are 2 T cell receptor beta chains sequenced from a single sample in a study of T cells in Graves' hyperthyroidism and ophthalmopathy. From RNA transcripts, TCR beta CDR3 regions were amplified. First-round RT-PCR targeting the TCR CDR3 was performed with the HTBI primer set. TCRdb itself ran the multiplex PCR reads through MiXCR, one entry per CDR3 protein. Among about 610,000 distinct CDR3 sequences listed, about 15% were seen once. The material sequenced was blood. The receptors were sampled from a middle-aged woman with Graves' ophthalmopathy.

V usage is TRBV4-1 and J usage is TRBJ2-1, with 7 bases that match TRBD2. The germline V gene has CDR1 MGHRA and CDR2 YSYEKL. V was pared by 0 bases and J by 7 bases, with 3 bases of the junction left unmatched. This CDR3 is 14 amino acids long. The CDR3 sequence is CASSQDFGGNEQFF. The CDR3 DNA is TGCGCCAGCAGCCAAGATTTCGGGGGGAATGAGCAGTTCTTC.

The CDR3 here is CASSLQAPGYGYTF. The CDR3 DNA sequence: TGTGCCAGCAGCTTGCAGGCCCCTGGCTATGGCTACACCTTC. The V call is TRBV5-6, the J call TRBJ1-2; D unresolved. V gave up 1 base and J gave up 4 bases, with 11 bases separating them. Germline V gives CDR1 SGHDT, CDR2 YYEEEE. This CDR3 has 14 residues.